Listed below are T cell receptor beta chains from one sample, sequenced in a study of T cell changes during pregnancy in multiple sclerosis. Repertoires were generated with immunoSEQ multiplex PCR, while TCRdb's copy carries only in-frame clones and drops some. Here the sample spans 70,000 or so clones, approximately 90% being singletons. The sample here was CD4+ T cells from peripheral blood mononuclear cells, taken before pregnancy. Receptor source: a female donor with multiple sclerosis, enrolled in a pregnancy study. CDR3s leave out the opening cysteine and the closing phenylalanine or tryptophan. Size values are once, few and many counts, or a class for expanded clones, and some rows have none.

cdr3_aa	clone_size	v_call	j_call
ASSVVSANTGELF	.	TRBV9	TRBJ2-2
ASSKEHVPGELF	.	TRBV7-2	TRBJ2-2
ASSQEEDSGRRGETQY	.	TRBV4-2	TRBJ2-5
ASSGTGYTEAF	.	TRBV6-4	TRBJ1-1
ASSLAGQGLGGYT	.	TRBV5-1	TRBJ1-2
ASSLGLAGPDTQY	.	TRBV5-4	TRBJ2-3
ASRPSGSRYEQF	.	TRBV9	TRBJ2-1
ASSPRVGTLNTEAF	.	TRBV18	TRBJ1-1
ASSPFQIATNEKLF	.	TRBV18	TRBJ1-4
AIGSSRGRETEAF	.	TRBV10-3	TRBJ1-1
ASSPRGARNTEAF	once	TRBV5-1	TRBJ1-1
ASSPRTGYRTEAF	once	TRBV19	TRBJ1-1
ASSNSGGYEQY	.	TRBV19	TRBJ2-7
ASSLSGTPYSNQPQH	.	TRBV18	TRBJ1-5
ASSLGFMAQETQY	few	TRBV7-9	TRBJ2-5
ASSIKQGALLNTEAF	.	TRBV19	TRBJ1-1
ASSLIGQGNYGYT	once	TRBV5-5	TRBJ1-2
ASIAREERGQF	.	TRBV6-5	TRBJ2-1
AISEGRGNQPQH	.	TRBV10-3	TRBJ1-5
ASSQLQGAGANVLT	.	TRBV14	TRBJ2-6
ASNKDRDYEQY	.	TRBV6-1	TRBJ2-7
ASSSGGISGNTIY	.	TRBV5-1	TRBJ1-3
ATSRVRRQGTSNYGYT	.	TRBV15	TRBJ1-2
ASSVSSGGAFGELF	.	TRBV9	TRBJ2-2
ASSEDAWAGNQPQH	.	TRBV6-1	TRBJ1-5
ASITTPGGTEAF	.	TRBV5-1	TRBJ1-1
ASSPKGLQGTYGYT	.	TRBV7-8	TRBJ1-2
ASSSFNEQF	.	TRBV28	TRBJ2-1
ASTKRGGNTIY	.	TRBV7-9	TRBJ1-3
ASRGSAGHNSPLH	.	TRBV2	TRBJ1-6
ASSLEVFLGASYNEQF	.	TRBV5-8	TRBJ2-1
ASSFRVAYNEQF	.	TRBV28	TRBJ2-1
AISANDRGGTEAF	.	TRBV10-3	TRBJ1-1
ASRSPTGVGQPQH	.	TRBV28	TRBJ1-5
ASSFDRSSYEQY	.	TRBV6-6	TRBJ2-7
ASSSGPGQINSPLH	.	TRBV5-4	TRBJ1-6
ASSGGLQETQY	.	TRBV9	TRBJ2-5
ASSLIRGANTGELF	.	TRBV5-4	TRBJ2-2
ASSFDRGETQY	.	TRBV5-1	TRBJ2-5
ASSSGRVGDTGELF	.	TRBV7-8	TRBJ2-2
ASSFKSGGIGETQY	few	TRBV7-2	TRBJ2-5
ASSEATGGKSYT	.	TRBV6-1	TRBJ1-2